This TCR beta chain was obtained from a study of regulatory T cells in long-lasting Graves disease. The time point is: newly diagnosed GD, antithyroid drugs for less than 3 months. PBMC-extracted RNA yielded the TCR library. The table lists this clonotype with many counts. The CDR3 spans 12 residues. Germline V gives CDR1 SQVTM, CDR2 ANQGSEA. The V end was cut by 7 bases, the J end by 3 bases, with 13 bases between. Arm-PCR of CDR3 regions with iRepertoire HTBI primers generated TCR beta libraries. In TCRdb, the multiplex PCR reads were re-called with MiXCR into one record per CDR3 protein. The top ten hold approximately 12% of the sample, which has 550,000 to 650,000 distinct CDR3 sequences, around 15% seen once. The same sample was also used in a study of T cells in Graves' hyperthyroidism and ophthalmopathy.

This TCR was sampled from a man between 18 and 35 years old with Graves disease. This chain connects TRBV29-1 to TRBJ2-7; D tentatively reads TRBD1 or TRBD2 (5 bases each). Sequencing was performed on peripheral blood mononuclear cells (PBMCs), taken at new diagnosis, from a patient treated with antithyroid drugs. This chain's CDR3 is CSASMGDYEQYF. The CDR3 DNA reads TGCAGCGCCTCGATGGGGGACTACGAGCAGTACTTC.